Sequencing of this T cell receptor beta chain was carried out in a study of blood T cell repertoires in COVID-19. Whole-study context: Samples of COVID-19 (acute and convalescent) were obtained from the United States, Italy and Spain. Sources were T cells, B-cell-depleted T cells, or PBMCs; the material itself was cDNA or gDNA.

Authors' processing steps: Quantification of nucleated cells was approximated via reference gene primer amplification. TCRdb keeps only in-frame clones here, not all; method: immunoSEQ multiplex PCR. V, J and clone size derive from that table, while D and trimming were established from the DNA sequence. The sample holds tens of thousands of clones, around 86% seen once. CDR1 and CDR2 (germline): MNHEY, SVGEGT. V gave up 4 bases and J gave up 4 bases, with 14 bases separating them. This CDR3 is built from 15 residues. This clone was seen once. Material for sequencing was peripheral blood. V and J are TRBV6-2 or TRBV6-3 and TRBJ2-1; tentative D call: TRBD1 (6 bases). The TCR was taken from a woman older than 75 with active or convalescent COVID-19. DNA of the CDR3: TGTGCCAGCAGTTCGCACACGGGGACATACAATGAGCAGTTCTTC. Protein: CASSSHTGTYNEQFF.